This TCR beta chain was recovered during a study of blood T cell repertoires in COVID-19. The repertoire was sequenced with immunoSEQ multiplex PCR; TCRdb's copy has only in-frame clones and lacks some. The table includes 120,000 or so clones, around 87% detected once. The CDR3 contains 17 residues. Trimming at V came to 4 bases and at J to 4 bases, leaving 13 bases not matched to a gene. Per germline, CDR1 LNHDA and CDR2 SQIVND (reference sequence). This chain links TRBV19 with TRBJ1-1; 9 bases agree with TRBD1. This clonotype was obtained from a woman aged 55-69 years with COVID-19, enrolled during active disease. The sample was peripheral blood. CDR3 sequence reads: CASSKGSTGGWSTEAFF. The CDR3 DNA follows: TGTGCCAGTAGTAAAGGAAGCACAGGGGGCTGGAGCACTGAAGCTTTCTTT.